This T cell receptor beta chain was captured in a study of cytomegalovirus exposure and HLA in healthy donors. On this clone itself: Its cognate antigen is unknown.

General study points: An observed cluster of highly shared sequence variants was recorded as a likely sequencing artifact.

Germline lookup yields CDR1 SEHNR and CDR2 FQNEAQ (reference sequence). The CDR3 spans 16 residues. The V and J ends lost 5 bases and 3 bases, in that order; junction bases with no gene match: 5. It was with 60 Vbeta and 13 Jbeta primers that the PCR ran. Using immunoSEQ multiplex PCR, the repertoire was profiled, and TCRdb retains in-frame clones only, with some absent. The sample has 150,000 to 200,000 clones; roughly 73% are singletons. This chain connects TRBV7-9 to TRBJ2-2; 11 bases map to TRBD2. The sequenced material came from PBMCs. The receptor comes from a woman in her 40s in good health and CMV-seropositive. For the CDR3, the DNA is TGTGCCAGCAGCAAGCTAGCGGGAGGCGACACCGGGGAGCTGTTTTTT. Protein sequence: CASSKLAGGDTGELFF. Looking up the rest from reference TRBV7-9 and TRBJ2-2 gives the full variable domain: DTGVSQNPRHKITKRGQNVTFRCDPISEHNRLYWYRQTLGQGPEFLTYFQNEAQLEKSRLLSDRFSAERPKGSFSTLEIQRTEQGDSAMYLCASSKLAGGDTGELFFGEGSRLTVL.